The 28 T cell receptor beta chains reported below all come from one sample, sequenced in a study of somatic mutations in cytotoxic T cells in rheumatoid arthritis. Using immunoSEQ multiplex PCR, the repertoire was profiled, and TCRdb retains in-frame clones only, with some absent. The sample has 25,000 to 30,000 clones; around 80% are singletons. Sequenced material: CD8+ T cells sorted from blood. Receptor source: a man aged 45-60 years in good health.

This sequence joins TRBV10-3 and TRBJ2-1, with TRBD2 identical over 7 bases. The CDR3 consists of 14 residues. CDR1 is ENHRY and CDR2 is SYGVKD in the germline V gene. V was clipped by 4 bases and J by 3 bases; unmatched bases: 3. This CDR3 reads CAISGSGDYNEQFF. The CDR3 region has the DNA TGTGCCATCAGTGGGAGCGGGGACTACAATGAGCAGTTCTTC.

This clone was detected only a few times. In DNA form, the CDR3 reads TGTGCCTGGACGTCTGGAAACACCATATATTTT. It codes for CAWTSGNTIYF. The rearrangement links TRBV30 to TRBJ1-3; D is uncertain. Trimming shortened V by 4 bases and J by 1 base, and 2 bases separated the two germline ends. CDR3 size: 11 residues. Looked up from germline, CDR1 is GTSNPN and CDR2 is SVGIG (reference sequence).

The chain has TRBV7-9 and TRBJ2-1, with 11 bases identical to TRBD2. Per germline, CDR1 SEHNR and CDR2 FQNEAQ (reference sequence). V dropped 5 bases and J dropped 4; count of bases not matched to a gene: 4. The CDR3 spans 15 residues. CDR3 in amino acids: CASSLTSGKYNEQFF. CDR3 DNA: TGTGCCAGCAGCCTGACTAGCGGGAAATACAATGAGCAGTTCTTC. The full variable domain, completed using reference TRBV7-9 and TRBJ2-1, is DTGVSQNPRHKITKRGQNVTFRCDPISEHNRLYWYRQTLGQGPEFLTYFQNEAQLEKSRLLSDRFSAERPKGSFSTLEIQRTEQGDSAMYLCASSLTSGKYNEQFFGPGTRLTVL.

V gene TRBV7-9 combines with J gene TRBJ1-2; D unresolved. Trimming took 5 bases from V and 8 from J, leaving 15 bases between them. Germline CDR1 and CDR2: SEHNR and FQNEAQ (reference sequence). The CDR3 extends over 13 amino acids. The CDR3 sequence is CASSQALAQGYTF. CDR3 coding DNA: TGTGCCAGCAGCCAAGCTCTGGCCCAAGGCTACACCTTC.

The chain joins TRBV30 to TRBJ1-2; TRBD1 agrees at 9 bases. The J segment lost 3 bases and the V segment lost 4 bases, leaving 9 bases of the junction unmatched. Germline-derived CDR1 and CDR2 are GTSNPN and SVGIG (reference sequence). The CDR3 extends over 15 amino acids. CDR3 residues: CAWTVPGQGYYGYTF. The CDR3 DNA is TGTGCCTGGACTGTGCCGGGACAGGGTTACTATGGCTACACCTTC.

The V gene is TRBV10-2, the J gene TRBJ1-2, with 7 bases matching TRBD1. The CDR3 consists of 15 residues. The V gene end was trimmed by 6 bases and the J gene end by 8 bases; junction bases not matched to a gene: 15. Germline V lookup: CDR1 WSHSY, CDR2 SAAADI. The CDR3 loop is CASSPDRQGGPGYTF. The CDR3 region has the DNA TGCGCCAGCAGCCCCGACCGACAGGGCGGCCCCGGCTACACCTTC.

The rearrangement joins TRBV5-5 to TRBJ2-7; no reliable D call. Trimming removed 3 bases at V and 4 bases at J, with 8 bases between. The V gene's germline CDR1 is SGHKS and CDR2 YYEKEE (reference sequence). The CDR3 contains 12 residues. The CDR3 DNA sequence: TGTGCCAGCAGCTCCGCCGGTTACGAGCAGTACTTC. Its protein product is CASSSAGYEQYF.

The table lists this clone with a few counts. The J gene is TRBJ1-1, the V gene TRBV4-1; possible D gene TRBD1, 5 bases. Trimming removed 5 bases at V and 4 bases at J, with 8 bases between. Per the germline V gene, CDR1 is MGHRA and CDR2 is YSYEKL. The CDR3 contains 12 residues. The CDR3, as DNA: TGCGCCAGCAGCTGGGGGGGCACTGAAGCTTTCTTT. Amino acid sequence: CASSWGGTEAFF.

The gene calls are TRBV20-1 and TRBJ2-3, with unresolved D. The V and J ends lost 5 bases and 11 bases respectively, with 14 bases between them. CDR1 is DFQATT, CDR2 SNEGSKA, per germline (reference sequence). This CDR3 contains 11 residues. CDR3 in DNA: TGCAGTGCTGCTACCCGGCTGGAGCAGTATTTT. Translation: CSAATRLEQYF.

The V and J genes are TRBV11-2 and TRBJ2-7; TRBD1 matches 8 bases. CDR1 and CDR2 (germline): SGHAT, FQNNGV. CDR3 length: 14 amino acids. V was clipped by 1 base and J by 4 bases; unmatched bases: 3. CDR3 protein: CASSLGTGKYEQYF. As DNA, the CDR3 is TGTGCCAGCAGCTTAGGGACAGGGAAATACGAGCAGTACTTC.

The chain couples TRBV7-9 to TRBJ2-7, with TRBD1 as a possible D gene (5 bases). Germline CDR1 is SEHNR and CDR2 is FQNEAQ (reference sequence). The CDR3 has 12 amino acids. Trimming took off 5 bases at V and 2 bases at J, with 7 bases between the two ends. The CDR3 is CASSDRTYEQYF. CDR3 coding DNA: TGTGCCAGCAGCGACAGAACCTACGAGCAGTACTTC. Full variable domain (rest looked up from reference TRBV7-9 and TRBJ2-7): DTGVSQNPRHKITKRGQNVTFRCDPISEHNRLYWYRQTLGQGPEFLTYFQNEAQLEKSRLLSDRFSAERPKGSFSTLEIQRTEQGDSAMYLCASSDRTYEQYFGPGTRLTVT.

The rearrangement joins TRBV6-1 to TRBJ2-1; D remains unclear. There are 14 residues in the CDR3. V shed 2 bases and J shed 8 bases, with 13 bases lying between them. Germline V CDR1 and CDR2: MNHNS, SASEGT. The DNA of the CDR3 is TGTGCCAGCAGTGAACGGGTCAGAACCGATGAGCAGTTCTTC. Amino acids: CASSERVRTDEQFF.

The rearrangement joins TRBV13 to TRBJ1-2; D might be TRBD1 (6 bases). The CDR3 is made up of 13 amino acids. Germline lookup yields CDR1 PRHDT and CDR2 FYEKMQ (reference sequence). V was cut by 5 bases and J by 3 bases, with 10 bases left in between. CDR3 residues: CASSPRGYYGYTF. The CDR3 nucleotides read TGTGCCAGCAGCCCGAGGGGGTACTATGGCTACACCTTC. The variable domain in full, completed from reference TRBV13 and TRBJ1-2, reads AAGVIQSPRHLIKEKRETATLKCYPIPRHDTVYWYQQGPGQDPQFLISFYEKMQSDKGSIPDRFSAQQFSDYHSELNMSSLELGDSALYFCASSPRGYYGYTFGSGTRLTVV.

This chain links TRBV7-9 with TRBJ2-3, with 7 bases matching TRBD1. CDR1 and CDR2 (germline): SEHNR, FQNEAQ (reference sequence). The CDR3 has 12 amino acids. Losses at the gene ends were 4 bases for V and 8 bases for J; bases not matched to a gene: 3. This chain's CDR3 is CASSSPGGTQYF. The CDR3 DNA reads as TGTGCCAGCAGCTCTCCAGGGGGTACGCAGTATTTT.

This clone was picked up one time. This sequence joins TRBV5-1 and TRBJ2-7, with D tentatively TRBD1 (6 bases). Trimming shortened V by 0 bases and J by 4 bases, and 14 bases separated the two germline ends. This CDR3 comprises 15 residues. The germline V gene encodes CDR1 SGHRS and CDR2 YFSETQ. CDR3 loop: CASSLEAGEGYEQYF. The CDR3 nucleotides are TGCGCCAGCAGCTTGGAAGCAGGGGAAGGATACGAGCAGTACTTC.

The chain couples TRBV27 to TRBJ1-1; the D gene is possibly TRBD1 (6 bases). The V gene's germline CDR1 is MNHEY and CDR2 SMNVEV (reference sequence). Trimming pared 6 bases from V and 12 bases from J, leaving 20 bases between. The CDR3 length is 13 residues. CDR3 DNA: TGTGCCAGCAGGACGATAACAGGGTCTATAACTTTCTTT. This codes for CASRTITGSITFF.

This clone was recorded a few times. This chain's CDR3 is CASSIISRGELFF. CDR3 coding DNA: TGTGCCAGTAGTATTATATCACGCGGGGAGCTGTTTTTT. The rearrangement uses TRBV19 and TRBJ2-2, with D unresolved. Germline CDR1 and CDR2: LNHDA and SQIVND (reference sequence). The CDR3 runs to 13 residues. Trimming shortened V by 3 bases and J by 7 bases, and 9 bases separated the two germline ends.

This clone appeared once. V and J are TRBV9 and TRBJ1-1; 8 bases are shared with TRBD1. V lost 1 base, J lost 1 base, and 3 bases stayed unmatched. Looked up from germline, CDR1 is SGDLS and CDR2 is YYNGEE. CDR3 length equals 15 residues. CDR3 protein: CASSVLQGENTEAFF. The CDR3 DNA sequence: TGTGCCAGCAGCGTACTACAGGGGGAGAACACTGAAGCTTTCTTT.

V and J are TRBV28 and TRBJ2-1, with a possible D match to TRBD1 (6 bases). Germline assignment: CDR1 MDHEN and CDR2 SYDVKM. V lost 5 bases and J 4 bases, leaving 12 bases between the germline ends. There are 14 residues in the CDR3. The CDR3 reads CASSIEGTYNEQFF. The CDR3 DNA sequence: TGTGCCAGCAGTATCGAGGGGACATACAATGAGCAGTTCTTC.

The gene calls are TRBV29-1 and TRBJ2-7, with TRBD2 matching over 12 bases. Germline V gene lookup returns CDR1 SQVTM and CDR2 ANQGSEA. This CDR3 contains 14 residues. Germline trimming cut 8 bases from V and 2 bases from J; bases unmatched to any gene: 7. CDR3 sequence: CSFRTSGMPYEQYF. DNA of the CDR3: TGCAGCTTTAGGACTAGCGGGATGCCCTACGAGCAGTACTTC.

The sample holds a few counts of this clone. The chain joins TRBV27 to TRBJ2-7, with TRBD2 identical over 11 bases. CDR1 and CDR2 (germline): MNHEY, SMNVEV (reference sequence). This CDR3 is built from 17 residues. Germline trimming cut 5 bases from V and 5 bases from J; bases unmatched to any gene: 14. The CDR3 loop reads CASSTSLAGGPFDEQYF. CDR3 DNA sequence: TGTGCCAGCAGTACTAGTTTAGCGGGAGGGCCTTTCGACGAGCAGTACTTC.

In nucleotides, the CDR3 is TGCGCCAGCAGCCAAGATGCGGATACCTACGAGCAGTACTTC. This gives the protein CASSQDADTYEQYF. The chain joins TRBV4-1 to TRBJ2-7; D call uncertain. This CDR3 has 14 residues. Germline CDR1 is MGHRA and CDR2 is YSYEKL. V lost 0 bases, J lost 2 bases, and 8 bases lay in between.

V gene TRBV10-3 combines with J gene TRBJ1-5, with TRBD1 matching over 9 bases. Trimming at V came to 4 bases and at J to 0 bases, leaving 7 bases not matched to a gene. This CDR3 spans 17 amino acids. Germline CDR1 and CDR2: ENHRY and SYGVKD. The CDR3 DNA reads TGTGCCATCAGTGGACAGGGGGGTAGAGATAGCAATCAGCCCCAGCATTTT. Encoded protein: CAISGQGGRDSNQPQHF.

CDR3 nucleotide sequence: TGCGCCAGCAGTTCCGGCAGGGGCACTGAAGCTTTCTTT. It yields the protein CASSSGRGTEAFF. The chain recombines TRBV10-2 with TRBJ1-1, with a possible D match to TRBD1 (6 bases). The CDR3 has 13 amino acids. The V end was cut by 5 bases, the J end by 4 bases, with 11 bases between. CDR1 is WSHSY, CDR2 SAAADI, per germline.

This chain joins TRBV6-5 and TRBJ2-7; 12 nucleotides agree with TRBD1. Germline CDR1 MNHEY, CDR2 SVGAGI. The CDR3 loop spans 15 amino acids. The junction had 6 bases not matched to a gene; V was cut back by 4 bases and J by 5 bases. CDR3 residues: CASSSSGTGGDEQYF. CDR3 bases: TGTGCCAGCAGTTCGTCCGGGACAGGGGGCGACGAGCAGTACTTC.

The chain's CDR3 is CASSGYDGGGEQFF. In DNA, the CDR3 is TGTGCCAGCAGCGGATACGACGGGGGGGGTGAGCAGTTCTTC. V and J are TRBV6-4 and TRBJ2-1; the match to TRBD2 covers 8 bases. There are 14 residues in the CDR3. CDR1 MRHNA and CDR2 SNTAGT come from the germline V gene. V shed 6 bases and J 9 bases; nucleotides not matched to a gene: 10.

V gene TRBV7-9 combines with J gene TRBJ2-7; D remains ambiguous. CDR1 and CDR2 (germline): SEHNR, FQNEAQ (reference sequence). The CDR3 contains 14 residues. The V end was cut by 1 base, the J end by 1 base, with 8 bases between. DNA of the CDR3: TGTGCCAGCAGCTTAGTCGGCTTATCCTACGAGCAGTACTTC. It encodes CASSLVGLSYEQYF.

V usage is TRBV7-9 and J usage is TRBJ2-3; weak D call: TRBD2 (6 bases). V dropped 7 bases and J dropped 3 bases, with 14 bases sitting between them. This CDR3 spans 14 amino acids. Germline V gives CDR1 SEHNR, CDR2 FQNEAQ (reference sequence). The CDR3 coding sequence is TGTGCCAGCAACCAAGGGGACTTGACAGATACGCAGTATTTT. It yields the protein CASNQGDLTDTQYF.